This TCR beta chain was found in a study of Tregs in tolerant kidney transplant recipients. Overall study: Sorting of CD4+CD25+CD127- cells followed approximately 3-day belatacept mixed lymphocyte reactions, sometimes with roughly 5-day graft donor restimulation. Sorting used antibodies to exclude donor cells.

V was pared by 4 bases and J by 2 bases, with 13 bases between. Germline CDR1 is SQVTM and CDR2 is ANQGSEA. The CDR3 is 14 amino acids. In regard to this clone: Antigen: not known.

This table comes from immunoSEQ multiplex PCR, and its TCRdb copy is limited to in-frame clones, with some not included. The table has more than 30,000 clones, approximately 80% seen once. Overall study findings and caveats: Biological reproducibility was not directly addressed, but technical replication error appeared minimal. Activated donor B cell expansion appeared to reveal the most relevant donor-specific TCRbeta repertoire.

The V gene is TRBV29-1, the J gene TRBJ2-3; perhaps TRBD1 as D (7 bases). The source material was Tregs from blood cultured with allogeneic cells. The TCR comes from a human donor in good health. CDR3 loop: CSVVSGGITDTQYF. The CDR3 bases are TGCAGCGTTGTGTCAGGGGGGATCACAGATACGCAGTATTTT.